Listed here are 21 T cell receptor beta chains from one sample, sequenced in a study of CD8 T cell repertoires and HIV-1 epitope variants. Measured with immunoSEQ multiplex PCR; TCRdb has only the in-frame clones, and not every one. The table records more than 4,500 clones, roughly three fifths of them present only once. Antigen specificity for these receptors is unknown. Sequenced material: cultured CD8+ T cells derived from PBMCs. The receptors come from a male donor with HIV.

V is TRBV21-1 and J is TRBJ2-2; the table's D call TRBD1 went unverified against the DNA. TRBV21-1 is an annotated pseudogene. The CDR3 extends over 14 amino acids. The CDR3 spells CASTLGQYTGELFF. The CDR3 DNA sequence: TGTGCCAGCACCTTGGGACAGTACACCGGGGAGCTGTTTTTT.

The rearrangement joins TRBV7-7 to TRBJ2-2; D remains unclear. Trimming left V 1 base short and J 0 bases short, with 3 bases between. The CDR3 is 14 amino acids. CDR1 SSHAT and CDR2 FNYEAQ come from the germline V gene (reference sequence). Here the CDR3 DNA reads TGTGCCAGCAGCTTAGACCCGAACACCGGGGAGCTGTTTTTT. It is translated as CASSLDPNTGELFF.

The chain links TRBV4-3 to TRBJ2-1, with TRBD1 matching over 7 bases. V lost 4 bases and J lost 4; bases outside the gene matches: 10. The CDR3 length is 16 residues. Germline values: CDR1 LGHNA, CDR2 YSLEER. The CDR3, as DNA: TGCGCCAGCAGCCCCCTTGCCGGGACAGAGTACAATGAGCAGTTCTTC. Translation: CASSPLAGTEYNEQFF.

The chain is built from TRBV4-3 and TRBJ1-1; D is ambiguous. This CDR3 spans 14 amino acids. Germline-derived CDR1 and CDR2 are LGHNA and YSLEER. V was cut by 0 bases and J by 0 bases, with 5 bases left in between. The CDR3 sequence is CASSQEPMNTEAFF. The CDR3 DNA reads TGCGCCAGCAGCCAAGAACCCATGAACACTGAAGCTTTCTTT.

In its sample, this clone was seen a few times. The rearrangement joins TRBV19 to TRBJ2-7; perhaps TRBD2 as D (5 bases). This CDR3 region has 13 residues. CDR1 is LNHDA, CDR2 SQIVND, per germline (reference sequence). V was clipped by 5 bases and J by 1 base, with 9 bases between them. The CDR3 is CASSPGVSYEQYF. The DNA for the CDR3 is TGTGCCAGTAGTCCCGGGGTTTCCTACGAGCAGTACTTC.

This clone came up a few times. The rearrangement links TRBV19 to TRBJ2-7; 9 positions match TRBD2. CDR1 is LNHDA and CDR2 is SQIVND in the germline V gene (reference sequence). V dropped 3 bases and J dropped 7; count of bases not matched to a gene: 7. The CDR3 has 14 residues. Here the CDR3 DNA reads TGTGCCAGTAGTATGGGGGTAGCGGGAGAAGAGCAGTACTTC. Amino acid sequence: CASSMGVAGEEQYF.

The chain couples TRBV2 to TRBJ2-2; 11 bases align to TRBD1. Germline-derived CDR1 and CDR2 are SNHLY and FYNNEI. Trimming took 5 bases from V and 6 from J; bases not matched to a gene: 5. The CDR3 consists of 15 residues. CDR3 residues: CASSRDRGGSGELFF. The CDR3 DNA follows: TGTGCCAGCAGTCGGGACAGGGGGGGATCCGGGGAGCTGTTTTTT.

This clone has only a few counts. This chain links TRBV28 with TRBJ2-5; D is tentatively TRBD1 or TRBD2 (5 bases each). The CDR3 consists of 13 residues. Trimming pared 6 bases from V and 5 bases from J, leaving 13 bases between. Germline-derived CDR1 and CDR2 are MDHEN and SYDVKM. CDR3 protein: CASSPRGVETQYF. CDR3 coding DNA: TGTGCCAGCAGCCCCCGGGGCGTGGAGACCCAGTACTTC. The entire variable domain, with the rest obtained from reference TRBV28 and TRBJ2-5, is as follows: DVKVTQSSRYLVKRTGEKVFLECVQDMDHENMFWYRQDPGLGLRLIYFSYDVKMKEKGDIPEGYSVSREKKERFSLILESASTNQTSMYLCASSPRGVETQYFGPGTRLLVL.

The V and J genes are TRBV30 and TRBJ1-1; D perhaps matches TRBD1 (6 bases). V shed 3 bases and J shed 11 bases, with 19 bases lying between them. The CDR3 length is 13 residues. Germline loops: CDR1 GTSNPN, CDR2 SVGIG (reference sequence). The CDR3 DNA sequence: TGTGCCTGGAGGCGAGGGGGAGGACGATGGGCTTTCTTT. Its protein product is CAWRRGGGRWAFF.

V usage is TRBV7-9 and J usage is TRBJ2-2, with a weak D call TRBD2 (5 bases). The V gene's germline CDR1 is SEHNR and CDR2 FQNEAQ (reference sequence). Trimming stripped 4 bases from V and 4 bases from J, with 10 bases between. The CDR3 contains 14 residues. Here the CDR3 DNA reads TGTGCCAGCAGCTGGACTCCGAGCACCGGGGAGCTGTTTTTT. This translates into CASSWTPSTGELFF.

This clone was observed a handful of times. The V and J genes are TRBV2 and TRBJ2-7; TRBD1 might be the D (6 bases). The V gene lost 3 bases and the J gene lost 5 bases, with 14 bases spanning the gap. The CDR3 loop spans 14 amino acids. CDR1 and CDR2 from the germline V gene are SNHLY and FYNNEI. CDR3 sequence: CASSDYGQRDEQYF. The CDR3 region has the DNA TGTGCCAGCAGTGACTACGGACAGCGCGACGAGCAGTACTTC.

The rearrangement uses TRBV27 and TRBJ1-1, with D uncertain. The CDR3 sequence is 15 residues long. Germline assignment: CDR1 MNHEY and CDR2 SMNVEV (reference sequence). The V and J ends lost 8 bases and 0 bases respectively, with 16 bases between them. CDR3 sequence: CASAPFPELNTEAFF. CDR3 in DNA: TGTGCCAGCGCCCCTTTCCCGGAGTTGAACACTGAAGCTTTCTTT.

The CDR3: CASSLAGQGSYNEQFF. CDR3 DNA sequence: TGTGCCAGCAGCTTAGCGGGACAGGGCTCCTACAATGAGCAGTTCTTC. J is TRBJ2-1 and V is TRBV7-1, with D tentatively TRBD1 (9 bases). TRBV7-1 is an ORF, with its function uncertain. The CDR3 is made up of 16 amino acids. With 4 bases removed from V and 0 bases from J, the gap between germline ends came to 13 bases.

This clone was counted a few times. In DNA form, the CDR3 reads TGTGCCAGCAGTGACGGACTAGCGGGGGGGCATACGCAGTATTTT. Protein sequence: CASSDGLAGGHTQYF. V usage is TRBV6-4 and J usage is TRBJ2-3, with 15 positions matching TRBD2. The V segment lost 2 bases and the J segment 7 bases; nucleotides outside the gene matches: 1. CDR1 MRHNA and CDR2 SNTAGT come from the germline V gene. The CDR3 spans 15 residues.

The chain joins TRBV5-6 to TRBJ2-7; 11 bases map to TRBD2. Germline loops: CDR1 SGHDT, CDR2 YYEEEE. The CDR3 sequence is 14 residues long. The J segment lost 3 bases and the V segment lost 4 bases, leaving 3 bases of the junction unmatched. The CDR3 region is CASSATSGVYEQYF. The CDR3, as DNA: TGTGCCAGCAGCGCGACTAGCGGGGTCTACGAGCAGTACTTC.

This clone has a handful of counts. CDR3 sequence reads: CASSFSSGGQETQYF. For the CDR3, the DNA is TGTGCCAGCAGCTTTTCTAGCGGGGGGCAAGAGACCCAGTACTTC. V usage is TRBV5-5 and J usage is TRBJ2-5, with 11 bases aligning to TRBD2. Germline lookup yields CDR1 SGHKS and CDR2 YYEKEE (reference sequence). This CDR3 is built from 15 residues. Trimming at V came to 2 bases and at J to 2 bases, leaving 2 bases not matched to a gene.

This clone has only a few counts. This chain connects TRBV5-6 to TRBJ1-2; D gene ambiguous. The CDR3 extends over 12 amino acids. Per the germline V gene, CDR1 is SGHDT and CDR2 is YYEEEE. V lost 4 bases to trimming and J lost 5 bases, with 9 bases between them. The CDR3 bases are TGTGCCAGCAGCGCGGGTACTTATGGCTACACCTTC. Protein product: CASSAGTYGYTF.

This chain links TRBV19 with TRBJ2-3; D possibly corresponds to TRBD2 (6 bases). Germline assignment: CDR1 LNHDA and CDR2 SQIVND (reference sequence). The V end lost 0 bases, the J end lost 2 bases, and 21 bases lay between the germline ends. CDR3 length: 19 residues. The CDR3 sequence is CASSIDAGVSGGATDTQYF. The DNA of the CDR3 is TGTGCCAGTAGTATAGATGCGGGCGTGAGCGGCGGGGCCACAGATACGCAGTATTTT.

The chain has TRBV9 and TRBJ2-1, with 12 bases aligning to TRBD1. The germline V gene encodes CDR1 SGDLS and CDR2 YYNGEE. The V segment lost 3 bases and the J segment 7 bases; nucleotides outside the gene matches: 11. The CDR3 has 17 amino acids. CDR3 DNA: TGTGCCAGCAGCGATAACCCACGGGACAGGGGGCCTAATGAGCAGTTCTTC. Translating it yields CASSDNPRDRGPNEQFF. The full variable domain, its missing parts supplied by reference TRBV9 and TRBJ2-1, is DSGVTQTPKHLITATGQRVTLRCSPRSGDLSVYWYQQSLDQGLQFLIQYYNGEERAKGNILERFSAQQFPDLHSELNLSSLELGDSALYFCASSDNPRDRGPNEQFFGPGTRLTVL.

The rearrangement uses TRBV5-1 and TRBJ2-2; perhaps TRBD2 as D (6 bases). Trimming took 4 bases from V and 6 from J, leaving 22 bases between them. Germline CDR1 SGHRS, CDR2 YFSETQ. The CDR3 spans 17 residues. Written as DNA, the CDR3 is TGCGCCAGCAGCGTTTCTCTGACCCCCTCGGGGGCCGGGGAGCTGTTTTTT. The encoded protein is CASSVSLTPSGAGELFF.

The CDR3 reads CASSFHLAGKETQYF. CDR3 DNA: TGTGCCAGCAGCTTCCACCTAGCGGGGAAAGAGACCCAGTACTTC. The V call is TRBV13, the J call TRBJ2-5; TRBD2 agrees at 9 bases. The CDR3 length is 15 residues. Germline CDR1 PRHDT, CDR2 FYEKMQ (reference sequence). V trimming: 3 bases; J trimming: 3 bases; junction bases outside the gene matches: 5.